This passage covers 11 T cell receptor beta chains from one sample sequenced in a study of cytomegalovirus exposure and HLA in healthy donors. Primers included in the PCR were 60 Vbeta and 13 Jbeta primers. Libraries were prepared by immunoSEQ multiplex PCR; TCRdb keeps only in-frame clonotypes and omits some of them. The sample consists of approximately 130,000 clones, about 83% of them appearing once. Sequencing was carried out using PBMCs. The receptors come from a young man in good health and CMV-seronegative.

The chain combines TRBV6-5 with TRBJ2-2; perhaps TRBD2 as D (6 bases). The CDR3 extends over 16 amino acids. CDR1 is MNHEY, CDR2 SVGAGI, per germline. The V end lost 2 bases, the J end lost 0 bases, and 10 bases lay between the germline ends. CDR3 residues: CASSYGAGSNTGELFF. The CDR3 region has the DNA TGTGCCAGCAGTTACGGAGCGGGCTCGAACACCGGGGAGCTGTTTTTT.

This rearrangement joins TRBV5-1 to TRBJ2-1; 9 bases fit TRBD2. Looked up from germline, CDR1 is SGHRS and CDR2 is YFSETQ. V shed 3 bases, J shed 5 bases, and the junction held 6 bases outside the gene matches. The CDR3 runs 15 residues. The CDR3 protein is CASSWRGGGNNEQFF. CDR3 nucleotides: TGCGCCAGCAGCTGGCGGGGGGGCGGTAACAATGAGCAGTTCTTC. Variable domain in full (rest from reference TRBV5-1 and TRBJ2-1): KAGVTQTPRYLIKTRGQQVTLSCSPISGHRSVSWYQQTPGQGLQFLFEYFSETQRNKGNFPGRFSGRQFSNSRSEMNVSTLELGDSALYLCASSWRGGGNNEQFFGPGTRLTVL.

This rearrangement joins TRBV9 to TRBJ2-3; possible D gene TRBD2, 6 bases. Trimming took off 3 bases at V and 0 bases at J, with 17 bases between the two ends. Germline CDR1 and CDR2: SGDLS and YYNGEE. The CDR3 sequence is 17 residues long. CDR3 sequence: CASSAGSGDTSTDTQYF. CDR3 DNA: TGTGCCAGCAGCGCGGGTAGCGGCGATACTAGCACAGATACGCAGTATTTT.

The chain combines TRBV7-2 with TRBJ2-3; D is uncertain. Trimming pared 5 bases from V and 6 bases from J, leaving 18 bases between. Germline CDR1 and CDR2: SGHTA and FQGNSA. CDR3 length equals 15 residues. CDR3 in amino acids: CASSLVFSLRDTQYF. CDR3 DNA sequence: TGTGCCAGCAGCCTAGTGTTTTCTCTGCGGGATACGCAGTATTTT. Variable domain in full (rest from reference TRBV7-2 and TRBJ2-3): GAGVSQSPSNKVTEKGKDVELRCDPISGHTALYWYRQSLGQGLEFLIYFQGNSAPDKSGLPSDRFSAERTGGSVSTLTIQRTQQEDSAVYLCASSLVFSLRDTQYFGPGTRLTVL.

The rearrangement links TRBV6-5 to TRBJ2-3; D perhaps matches TRBD1 (6 bases). The CDR3 covers 15 residues. Germline V lookup: CDR1 MNHEY, CDR2 SVGAGI. The V end lost 6 bases, the J end lost 0 bases, and 13 bases lay between the germline ends. The CDR3 nucleotides read TGTGCCAGCAGAAAACAGGGCCTTAGCACAGATACGCAGTATTTT. Amino acids: CASRKQGLSTDTQYF.

The rearrangement joins TRBV15 to TRBJ1-5; 10 bases are shared with TRBD1. The germline V gene encodes CDR1 LNHNV and CDR2 YYDKDF (reference sequence). The CDR3 is 17 amino acids. J gave up 1 base and V 3 bases, and 6 bases lay outside the gene matches. CDR3 region: CATSRAGQGVSNQPQHF. The CDR3 bases are TGTGCCACCAGCAGGGCCGGACAGGGGGTGAGCAATCAGCCCCAGCATTTT.

The chain has TRBV28 and TRBJ2-1; 9 positions match TRBD2. The J segment lost 8 bases and the V segment lost 7 bases, leaving 6 bases of the junction unmatched. Germline values: CDR1 MDHEN, CDR2 SYDVKM. This CDR3 is built from 13 residues. CDR3 protein: CASISGSIDEQFF. CDR3 nucleotide sequence: TGTGCCAGCATTAGCGGGAGCATCGATGAGCAGTTCTTC.

V gene TRBV28 combines with J gene TRBJ1-1, with 8 nucleotides matching TRBD1. This CDR3 is 15 amino acids long. The V segment lost 5 bases and the J segment 5 bases; nucleotides outside the gene matches: 10. Germline loops: CDR1 MDHEN, CDR2 SYDVKM. The CDR3, as DNA: TGTGCCAGCAGTACCTCCAGGACAGGGAGGACTGAAGCTTTCTTT. Residues: CASSTSRTGRTEAFF.

V gene TRBV30 combines with J gene TRBJ1-5; 7 bases align to TRBD1. Germline V gene data show CDR1 as GTSNPN and CDR2 as SVGIG (reference sequence). The CDR3 totals 14 residues. Trimming took 1 base from V and 4 from J; bases not matched to a gene: 4. The CDR3 DNA reads as TGTGCCTGGAGTGAGGGACAGATAAATCAGCCCCAGCATTTT. As protein: CAWSEGQINQPQHF.

The gene calls are TRBV5-1 and TRBJ2-2; TRBD1 might be the D (6 bases). The CDR3 covers 16 residues. V lost 3 bases and J 5 bases, leaving 17 bases between the germline ends. The germline gives CDR1 SGHRS, CDR2 YFSETQ. CDR3 sequence (DNA): TGCGCCAGCAGCTCTACCCTATTTACAGGGACCGGGGAGCTGTTTTTT. It codes for CASSSTLFTGTGELFF. Using reference TRBV5-1 and TRBJ2-2 for the parts outside the CDR3, the full variable domain is KAGVTQTPRYLIKTRGQQVTLSCSPISGHRSVSWYQQTPGQGLQFLFEYFSETQRNKGNFPGRFSGRQFSNSRSEMNVSTLELGDSALYLCASSSTLFTGTGELFFGEGSRLTVL.

The rearrangement joins TRBV7-6 to TRBJ2-7; the match to TRBD1 covers 9 bases. The V segment lost 4 bases and the J segment 3 bases; nucleotides outside the gene matches: 7. The CDR3 sequence is 15 residues long. The germline CDR1 and CDR2 sequences are SGHVS and FNYEAQ. The CDR3 nucleotides read TGTGCCAGCAGCTCAACCGGACAGGGGAGCTACGAGCAGTACTTC. Translated: CASSSTGQGSYEQYF.